This T cell receptor (beta chain) stems from a study of blood T cell repertoires in COVID-19. Study overall: Samples of COVID-19 (acute and convalescent) were obtained from the United States, Italy and Spain. PBMCs, B-cell-depleted T cells, or T cells provided the cDNA or gDNA that made up the material.

In the authors' workflow: Scientists estimated how many nucleated cells there were by amplifying reference gene primers. Some clones are missing from TCRdb's copy, which holds only in-frame ones; the method was immunoSEQ multiplex PCR. V and J calls and clone size are those listed in that table; D and trimming were worked out from the DNA. Seen here are about 84,000 clones, 75% to 85% observed once, and the top ten hold 25% to 30%. Germline V gives CDR1 KGHSH, CDR2 LQKENI. Trimming took 2 bases from V and 4 from J; bases not matched to a gene: 8. The length of the CDR3 is 16 residues. The receptor was derived from a woman at least 80 years old with acute or convalescent COVID-19. The V and J genes are TRBV18 and TRBJ1-3; 7 bases are shared with TRBD1. Sequenced sample: peripheral blood. The CDR3 reads CASSPTQTGLGNTIYF. The CDR3 bases are TGTGCCAGCTCACCAACTCAGACAGGGTTGGGAAACACCATATATTTT. The variable domain in full, completed from reference TRBV18 and TRBJ1-3, reads NAGVMQNPRHLVRRRGQEARLRCSPMKGHSHVYWYRQLPEEGLKFMVYLQKENIIDESGMPKERFSAEFPKEGPSILRIQQVVRGDSAAYFCASSPTQTGLGNTIYFGEGSWLTVV.